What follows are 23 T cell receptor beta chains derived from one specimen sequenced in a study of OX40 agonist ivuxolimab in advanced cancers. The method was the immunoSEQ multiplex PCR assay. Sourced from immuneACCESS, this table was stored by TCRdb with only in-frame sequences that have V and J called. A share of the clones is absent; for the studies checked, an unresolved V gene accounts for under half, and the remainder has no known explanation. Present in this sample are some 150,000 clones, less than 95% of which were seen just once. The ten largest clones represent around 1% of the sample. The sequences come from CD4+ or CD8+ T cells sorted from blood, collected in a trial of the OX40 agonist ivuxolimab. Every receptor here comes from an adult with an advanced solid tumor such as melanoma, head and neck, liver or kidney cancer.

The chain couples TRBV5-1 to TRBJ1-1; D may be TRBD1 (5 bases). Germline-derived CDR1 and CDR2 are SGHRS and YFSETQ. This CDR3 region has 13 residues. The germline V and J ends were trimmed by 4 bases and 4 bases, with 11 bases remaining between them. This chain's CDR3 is CASSPSGGTEAFF. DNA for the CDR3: TGCGCCAGCAGCCCGTCGGGGGGCACTGAAGCTTTCTTT.

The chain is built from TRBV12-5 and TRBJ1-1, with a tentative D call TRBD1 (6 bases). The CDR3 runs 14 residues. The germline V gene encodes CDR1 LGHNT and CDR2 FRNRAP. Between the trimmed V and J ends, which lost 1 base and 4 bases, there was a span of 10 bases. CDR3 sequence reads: CASGLAGQTTEAFF. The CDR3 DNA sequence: TGTGCTAGTGGTTTGGCCGGACAGACCACTGAAGCTTTCTTT.

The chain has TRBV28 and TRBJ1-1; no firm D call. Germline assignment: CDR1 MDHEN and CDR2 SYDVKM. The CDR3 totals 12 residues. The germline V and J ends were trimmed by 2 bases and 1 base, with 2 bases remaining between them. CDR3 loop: CASSLANTEAFF. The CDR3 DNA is TGTGCCAGCAGTTTAGCGAACACTGAAGCTTTCTTT.

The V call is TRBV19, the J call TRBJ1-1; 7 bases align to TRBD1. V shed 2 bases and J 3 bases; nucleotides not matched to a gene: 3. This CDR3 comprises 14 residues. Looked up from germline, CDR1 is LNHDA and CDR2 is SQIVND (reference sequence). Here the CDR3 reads CASSILGQYTEAFF. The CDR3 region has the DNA TGTGCCAGTAGTATATTGGGACAGTACACTGAAGCTTTCTTT.

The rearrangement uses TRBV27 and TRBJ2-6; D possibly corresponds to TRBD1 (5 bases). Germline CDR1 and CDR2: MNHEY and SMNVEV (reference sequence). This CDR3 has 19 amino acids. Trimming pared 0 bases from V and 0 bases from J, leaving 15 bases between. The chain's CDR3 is CASSLSVNWGLSGANVLTF. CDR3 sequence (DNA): TGTGCCAGCAGTTTATCTGTTAATTGGGGCCTCTCTGGGGCCAACGTCCTGACTTTC.

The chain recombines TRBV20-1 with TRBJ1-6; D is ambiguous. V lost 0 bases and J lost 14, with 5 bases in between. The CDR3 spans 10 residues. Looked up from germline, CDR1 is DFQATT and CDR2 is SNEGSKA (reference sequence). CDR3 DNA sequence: TGCAGTGCTAGAGATCAGGCCCTCCACTTT. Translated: CSARDQALHF.

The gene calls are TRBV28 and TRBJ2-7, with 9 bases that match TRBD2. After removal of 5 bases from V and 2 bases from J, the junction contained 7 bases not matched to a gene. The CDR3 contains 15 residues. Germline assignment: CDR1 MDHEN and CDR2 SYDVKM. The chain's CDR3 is CASSMWREGTYEQYF. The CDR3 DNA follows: TGTGCCAGCAGTATGTGGCGGGAGGGCACCTACGAGCAGTACTTC.

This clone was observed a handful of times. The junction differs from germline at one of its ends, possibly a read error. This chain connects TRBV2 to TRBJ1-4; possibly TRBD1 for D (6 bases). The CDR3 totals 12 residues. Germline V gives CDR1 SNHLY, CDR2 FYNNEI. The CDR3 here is CASSAGRDTCGF. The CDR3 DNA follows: TGTGCCAGCAGTGCCGGGCGGGACACTTGTGGCTTT.

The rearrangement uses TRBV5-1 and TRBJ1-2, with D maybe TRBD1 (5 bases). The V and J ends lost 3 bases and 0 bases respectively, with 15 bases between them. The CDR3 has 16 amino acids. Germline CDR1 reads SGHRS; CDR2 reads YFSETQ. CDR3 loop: CASSSEGRGANYGYTF. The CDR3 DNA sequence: TGCGCCAGCAGCTCGGAGGGGAGAGGGGCTAACTATGGCTACACCTTC. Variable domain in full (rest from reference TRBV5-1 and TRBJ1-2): KAGVTQTPRYLIKTRGQQVTLSCSPISGHRSVSWYQQTPGQGLQFLFEYFSETQRNKGNFPGRFSGRQFSNSRSEMNVSTLELGDSALYLCASSSEGRGANYGYTFGSGTRLTVV.

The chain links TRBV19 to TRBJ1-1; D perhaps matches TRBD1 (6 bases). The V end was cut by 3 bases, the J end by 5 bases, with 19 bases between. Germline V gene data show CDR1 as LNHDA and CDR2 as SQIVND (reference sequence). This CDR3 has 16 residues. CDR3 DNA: TGTGCCAGTAGTATTACGGGCATTGGGGGCCGAACTGAAGCTTTCTTT. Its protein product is CASSITGIGGRTEAFF.

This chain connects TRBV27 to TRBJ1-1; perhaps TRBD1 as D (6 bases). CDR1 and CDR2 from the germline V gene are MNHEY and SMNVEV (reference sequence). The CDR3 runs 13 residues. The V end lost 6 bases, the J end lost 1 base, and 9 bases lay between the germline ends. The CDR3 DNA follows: TGTGCCAGCAGCCCACAGGGGAACACTGAAGCTTTCTTT. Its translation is CASSPQGNTEAFF.

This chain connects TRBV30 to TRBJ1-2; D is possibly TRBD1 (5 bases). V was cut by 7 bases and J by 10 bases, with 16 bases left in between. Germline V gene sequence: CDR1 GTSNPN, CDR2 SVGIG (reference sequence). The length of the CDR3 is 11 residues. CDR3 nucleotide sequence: TGTGCCTACCTCGGAGGGGTGCTCTACACCTTC. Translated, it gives CAYLGGVLYTF.

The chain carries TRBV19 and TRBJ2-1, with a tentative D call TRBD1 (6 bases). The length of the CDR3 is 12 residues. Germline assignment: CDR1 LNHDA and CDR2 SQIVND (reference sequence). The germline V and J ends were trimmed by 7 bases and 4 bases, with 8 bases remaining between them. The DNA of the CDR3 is TGTGCCAGTAATAGGGGGTACAATGAGCAGTTCTTC. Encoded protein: CASNRGYNEQFF.

The CDR3 here is CASSLDHRGLVTEAFF. CDR3 DNA sequence: TGTGCCAGCAGCTTAGATCACCGGGGGTTGGTCACTGAAGCTTTCTTT. The rearrangement links TRBV11-2 to TRBJ1-1, with D perhaps TRBD1 (5 bases). The CDR3 totals 16 residues. V was trimmed by 0 bases and J by 4 bases, leaving 15 bases between them. CDR1 SGHAT and CDR2 FQNNGV come from the germline V gene.

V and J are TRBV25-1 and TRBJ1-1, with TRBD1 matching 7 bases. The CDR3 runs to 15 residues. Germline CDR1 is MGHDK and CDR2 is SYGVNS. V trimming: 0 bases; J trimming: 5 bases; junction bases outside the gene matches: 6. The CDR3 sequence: CASSEYAGGRTEAFF. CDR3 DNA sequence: TGTGCCAGCAGTGAATATGCAGGGGGTAGAACTGAAGCTTTCTTT.

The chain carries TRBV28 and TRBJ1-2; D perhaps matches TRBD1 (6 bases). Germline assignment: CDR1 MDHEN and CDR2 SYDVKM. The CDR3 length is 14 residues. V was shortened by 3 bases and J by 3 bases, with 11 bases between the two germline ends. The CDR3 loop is CASSFLGADYGYTF. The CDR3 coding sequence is TGTGCCAGCAGTTTCTTGGGGGCGGACTATGGCTACACCTTC.

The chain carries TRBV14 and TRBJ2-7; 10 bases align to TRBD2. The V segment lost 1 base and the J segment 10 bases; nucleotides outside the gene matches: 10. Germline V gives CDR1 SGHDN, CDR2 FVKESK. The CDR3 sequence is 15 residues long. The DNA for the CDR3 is TGTGCCAGCAGCCAAGGTCTAGCGGGAGTCCTACCACAGTACTTC. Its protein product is CASSQGLAGVLPQYF.

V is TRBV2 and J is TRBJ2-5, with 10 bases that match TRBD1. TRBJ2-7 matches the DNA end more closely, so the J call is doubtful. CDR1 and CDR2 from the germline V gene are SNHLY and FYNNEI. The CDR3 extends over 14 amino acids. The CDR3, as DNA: TGTGCCAGCAGGGCGGGACAGGGGACCTACGAGCAGTACTTC. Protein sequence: CASRAGQGTYEQYF.

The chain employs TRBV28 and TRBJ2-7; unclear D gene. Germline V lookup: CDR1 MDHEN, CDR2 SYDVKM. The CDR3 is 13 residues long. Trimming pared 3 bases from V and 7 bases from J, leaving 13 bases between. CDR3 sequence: CASSLSDKGEQYF. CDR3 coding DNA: TGTGCCAGCAGTTTGTCTGACAAAGGGGAGCAGTACTTC.

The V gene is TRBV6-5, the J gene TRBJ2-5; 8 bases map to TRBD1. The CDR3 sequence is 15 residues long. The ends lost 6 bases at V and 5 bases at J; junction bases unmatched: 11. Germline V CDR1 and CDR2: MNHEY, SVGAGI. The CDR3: CASSRSQGAIETQYF. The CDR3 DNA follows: TGTGCCAGCAGCCGCTCCCAGGGGGCGATTGAGACCCAGTACTTC.

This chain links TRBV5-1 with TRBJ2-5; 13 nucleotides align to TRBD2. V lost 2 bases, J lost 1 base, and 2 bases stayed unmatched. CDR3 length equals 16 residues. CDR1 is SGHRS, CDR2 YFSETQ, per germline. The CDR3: CASSFGLAGAQETQYF. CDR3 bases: TGCGCCAGCAGCTTCGGACTAGCGGGAGCCCAAGAGACCCAGTACTTC.

The CDR3 protein is CASSFPSSGRPYEQYF. The CDR3, as DNA: TGTGCCAGCAGTTTCCCATCTAGCGGTCGACCCTACGAGCAGTACTTC. V gene TRBV28 combines with J gene TRBJ2-7; TRBD2 matches 7 bases. CDR1 is MDHEN, CDR2 SYDVKM, per germline. This CDR3 contains 16 residues. The ends lost 3 bases at V and 2 bases at J; junction bases unmatched: 10. The whole variable domain, filled in from reference TRBV28 and TRBJ2-7, reads DVKVTQSSRYLVKRTGEKVFLECVQDMDHENMFWYRQDPGLGLRLIYFSYDVKMKEKGDIPEGYSVSREKKERFSLILESASTNQTSMYLCASSFPSSGRPYEQYFGPGTRLTVT.

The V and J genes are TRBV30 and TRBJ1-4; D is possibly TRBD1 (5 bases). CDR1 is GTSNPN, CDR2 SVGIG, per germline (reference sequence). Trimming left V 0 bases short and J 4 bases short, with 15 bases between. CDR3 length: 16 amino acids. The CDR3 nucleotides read TGTGCCTGGAGTGTACCCGGGACTGGGATTAATGAAAAACTGTTTTTT. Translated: CAWSVPGTGINEKLFF.